The 16 T cell receptor beta chains given below trace back to one sample, sequenced in a study of CD8+ T cells in alopecia areata. Treatment indicated: oral pan-JAK inhibitor, 5-10 mg twice daily. TCR sequencing used cDNA made by reverse transcription of extracted RNA. The method was immunoSEQ multiplex PCR; TCRdb's version includes in-frame clones alone and lacks a portion of them. The sample contains 200,000 or so clones, over 40% of which appear only once. Sequenced material: CD4+ T cells sorted from blood, taken at approximately week 36, from a patient treated with tofacitinib. The receptor set was obtained from a human donor with alopecia areata.

To note about this clone: Other nucleotide sequences in the sample specify the same CDR3. J is TRBJ2-7 and V is TRBV28; D perhaps matches TRBD2 (5 bases). CDR1 and CDR2 from the germline V gene are MDHEN and SYDVKM. With 6 bases removed from V and 2 bases from J, the gap between germline ends came to 17 bases. The CDR3 runs to 15 residues. CDR3 DNA: TGTGCCAGCAGCTCAGCGGCCCCAGGCGCCTACGAGCAGTACTTC. It translates to CASSSAAPGAYEQYF.

The gene calls are TRBV6-5 and TRBJ2-7; D is uncertain. The CDR3 has 12 amino acids. The germline V gene encodes CDR1 MNHEY and CDR2 SVGAGI. V dropped 5 bases and J dropped 6 bases, with 11 bases sitting between them. The CDR3 region has the DNA TGTGCCAGCAGTACACCCCCTTCCGAGCAGTACTTC. This gives the protein CASSTPPSEQYF.

The CDR3 reads CASSQVWLAGGLLNTGELFF. CDR3 nucleotides: TGTGCCAGCAGCCAAGTTTGGCTAGCGGGAGGGCTTTTGAACACCGGGGAGCTGTTTTTT. V and J are TRBV4-2 and TRBJ2-2, with 12 nucleotides matching TRBD2. Unmatched junction bases numbered 10, after V lost 1 base and J lost 1 base. CDR3 length: 20 amino acids. Germline V CDR1 and CDR2: LGHNA, YNFKEQ.

This clone was counted a few times. The J gene is TRBJ2-1, the V gene TRBV10-3; D is possibly TRBD2 (6 bases). The CDR3 spans 13 residues. Trimming left V 6 bases short and J 8 bases short, with 14 bases between. CDR1 ENHRY and CDR2 SYGVKD come from the germline V gene. The CDR3 nucleotides read TGTGCCATCAGGGGTGAGGGACTCGATGAGCAGTTCTTC. This gives the protein CAIRGEGLDEQFF.

The chain has TRBV4-2 and TRBJ1-5; D is undetermined. Germline CDR1 is LGHNA and CDR2 is YNFKEQ. V lost 0 bases and J lost 0, with 9 bases in between. The CDR3 runs to 16 residues. DNA of the CDR3: TGTGCCAGCAGCCAAGATATTGGGGTTAGCAATCAGCCCCAGCATTTT. Its protein is CASSQDIGVSNQPQHF.

Details on this clone: In the same sample, other DNA sequences code for this CDR3. The genes are TRBV7-9 and TRBJ1-1, with D perhaps TRBD1 (5 bases). Between the trimmed V and J ends, which lost 6 bases and 1 base, there was a span of 9 bases. The CDR3 runs to 13 residues. Germline values: CDR1 SEHNR, CDR2 FQNEAQ (reference sequence). The CDR3 sequence is CASSFGGNTEAFF. The DNA for the CDR3 is TGTGCCAGCAGTTTCGGGGGGAACACTGAAGCTTTCTTT. Supplemented by reference TRBV7-9 and TRBJ1-1, the full variable domain reads DTGVSQNPRHKITKRGQNVTFRCDPISEHNRLYWYRQTLGQGPEFLTYFQNEAQLEKSRLLSDRFSAERPKGSFSTLEIQRTEQGDSAMYLCASSFGGNTEAFFGQGTRLTVV.

This sequence joins TRBV5-5 and TRBJ2-1; 7 bases line up with TRBD2. The CDR3 is made up of 14 amino acids. Per germline, CDR1 SGHKS and CDR2 YYEKEE (reference sequence). J was trimmed by 7 bases and V by 5 bases; bases with no gene match: 9. Here the CDR3 DNA reads TGTGCCAGCAGGAGGGACTACACAACGAATGAGCAGTTCTTC. Translated, it gives CASRRDYTTNEQFF.

This clone was counted between two and nine times. The sample contains more than one DNA sequence encoding this CDR3. The gene calls are TRBV29-1 and TRBJ2-3; perhaps TRBD2 as D (6 bases). CDR3 length: 12 amino acids. V was shortened by 6 bases and J by 0 bases, with 7 bases between the two germline ends. Per the germline V gene, CDR1 is SQVTM and CDR2 is ANQGSEA. CDR3 nucleotide sequence: TGCAGCGTCGGGACTAGCACAGATACGCAGTATTTT. Translation: CSVGTSTDTQYF.

The genes are TRBV30 and TRBJ2-6; D gene uncertain. The CDR3 has 16 residues. V lost 0 bases to trimming and J lost 1 base, with 10 bases between them. CDR1 GTSNPN and CDR2 SVGIG come from the germline V gene (reference sequence). CDR3 sequence (DNA): TGTGCCTGGAGTGTACGGGTGCTATCTGGGGCCAACGTCCTGACTTTC. This codes for CAWSVRVLSGANVLTF.

The chain combines TRBV18 with TRBJ1-1; D is ambiguous. CDR1 is KGHSH, CDR2 LQKENI, per germline. The CDR3 has 15 amino acids. The V end lost 2 bases, the J end lost 1 base, and 11 bases lay between the germline ends. CDR3: CASSPSVRQNTEAFF. The CDR3 nucleotides are TGTGCCAGCTCACCATCGGTGAGACAGAACACTGAAGCTTTCTTT.

The chain recombines TRBV4-1 with TRBJ2-5; 11 nucleotides align to TRBD2. Germline CDR1 is MGHRA and CDR2 is YSYEKL. V gave up 1 base and J gave up 1 base; unmatched junction bases: 2. The CDR3 length is 16 residues. The CDR3 sequence: CASSQAGTSGQETQYF. In nucleotides, the CDR3 is TGCGCCAGCAGCCAAGCGGGGACTAGCGGCCAAGAGACCCAGTACTTC.

The chain uses TRBV6-1 and TRBJ1-5, with 7 positions matching TRBD1. The CDR3 totals 13 residues. Germline-derived CDR1 and CDR2 are MNHNS and SASEGT. With 6 bases clipped from V and 4 bases from J, the junction kept 3 bases outside the gene matches. CDR3 residues: CASSYRGNQPQHF. The DNA of the CDR3 is TGTGCCAGCAGCTACAGGGGTAATCAGCCCCAGCATTTT.

V is TRBV5-1 and J is TRBJ2-1, with 9 bases that match TRBD2. With V trimmed by 3 bases and J by 4 bases, 2 bases remained unmatched. The CDR3 sequence is 14 residues long. The germline gives CDR1 SGHRS, CDR2 YFSETQ. In DNA, the CDR3 is TGCGCCAGCAGCTCGCTAGCGGGATACAATGAGCAGTTCTTC. Protein product: CASSSLAGYNEQFF. Drawing the rest from reference TRBV5-1 and TRBJ2-1, the complete variable domain is KAGVTQTPRYLIKTRGQQVTLSCSPISGHRSVSWYQQTPGQGLQFLFEYFSETQRNKGNFPGRFSGRQFSNSRSEMNVSTLELGDSALYLCASSSLAGYNEQFFGPGTRLTVL.

The rearrangement links TRBV30 to TRBJ1-1, with a weak D call TRBD1 (6 bases). Germline assignment: CDR1 GTSNPN and CDR2 SVGIG (reference sequence). The CDR3 sequence is 14 residues long. With 4 bases removed from V and 1 base from J, the gap between germline ends came to 13 bases. In DNA form, the CDR3 reads TGTGCCTGGAACCCAGGGGTCCCGAACACTGAAGCTTTCTTT. This encodes CAWNPGVPNTEAFF.

This clone was seen a handful of times. The V gene is TRBV29-1, the J gene TRBJ2-3; 8 bases are a match to TRBD2. This CDR3 comprises 13 residues. With 7 bases clipped from V and 0 bases from J, the junction kept 3 bases outside the gene matches. The germline CDR1 and CDR2 sequences are SQVTM and ANQGSEA. The DNA for the CDR3 is TGCAGCGCCCAGCGGGGGAGCACAGATACGCAGTATTTT. This gives the protein CSAQRGSTDTQYF.

The chain recombines TRBV29-1 with TRBJ2-5; TRBD1 agrees at 9 bases. Germline-derived CDR1 and CDR2 are SQVTM and ANQGSEA. This CDR3 has 15 amino acids. V was pared by 2 bases and J by 2 bases, with 6 bases of the junction left unmatched. In DNA, the CDR3 is TGCAGCGTTGAATATGGGACAGGGAGGCAAGAGACCCAGTACTTC. It encodes CSVEYGTGRQETQYF.